The following is a TCR beta chain sequence with its context. CDR3 size: 14 residues. CDR1 is LNHDA, CDR2 SQIVND, per germline (reference sequence). The V segment lost 6 bases and the J segment 5 bases; nucleotides outside the gene matches: 8. These data belong to a study of blood T cell repertoires in COVID-19. Only in-frame clones appear in the TCRdb table, and some are missing; sequencing was by immunoSEQ multiplex PCR. The sample carries 250,000 or so clones, 90% recorded once. Input material: PBMCs or T cells enriched from blood (not recorded which). The chain recombines TRBV19 with TRBJ2-5; TRBD2 matches 8 bases. The receptor was isolated from a woman in her 30s with acute COVID-19. CDR3 sequence: CASSGRALPETQYF. The DNA of the CDR3 is TGTGCCAGTAGCGGGAGGGCCCTCCCTGAGACCCAGTACTTC.